The rows below give T cell receptor beta chains drawn from one sample of a study of Ad26.COV2.S vaccination and SARS-CoV-2 variants. Sequencing was performed with immunoSEQ multiplex PCR; in TCRdb, only in-frame clones are kept and a portion is missing. The sample has about 320,000 clones; 70% to 90% are singletons. Material: peripheral blood, obtained in a trial of Ad26.COV2.S vaccine versus placebo. The source is a person aged 18-65 years who received the Ad26.COV2.S COVID-19 vaccine or a placebo. Both conserved end residues are part of each CDR3. The D gene is left open where the match is weak. Clone size, where shown, is once, few, many, or a class for clones that have expanded.

>.|TRBJ1-1|.|TRBV5-8
CASSLGNLYGLMNTEAFF
TGTGCCAGCAGCTTGGGAAACCTCTACGGACTGATGAACACTGAAGCTTTCTTT
>.|TRBJ2-3|.|TRBV5-1
CASSIPGPAWTDTQYF
TGCGCCAGCAGCATACCGGGACCCGCATGGACAGATACGCAGTATTTT
>few|TRBJ2-7|.|TRBV6-5
CASSPYQQGPYEQYF
TGTGCCAGCAGTCCTTACCAACAGGGCCCCTACGAGCAGTACTTC
>.|TRBJ1-6|.|TRBV7-3
CASSPSGPPPLHF
TGTGCCAGCAGTCCATCGGGACCTCCACCCCTCCACTTT
>.|TRBJ1-6|.|TRBV21-1
CAPSLTHGGVCSPLHF
TGTGCCCCCAGCCTGACCCACGGCGGGGTCTGTTCACCCCTCCACTTT
>.|TRBJ2-5|.|TRBV9
CASSVVGGLETQYF
TGTGCCAGCAGCGTAGTCGGGGGCCTAGAGACCCAGTACTTC
>.|TRBJ1-1|.|TRBV2
CASSFQDLPEAFF
TGTGCCAGCAGTTTCCAGGATTTACCTGAAGCTTTCTTT
>.|TRBJ2-3|TRBD1|TRBV15
CATSGQGAADTQYF
TGTGCCACCAGCGGACAGGGGGCCGCAGATACGCAGTATTTT
>.|TRBJ2-3|.|TRBV3-1/TRBV3-2
CASSGDSRTDTQYF
TGTGCCAGCAGTGGGGACTCGCGCACAGATACGCAGTATTTT
>many|TRBJ1-4|.|TRBV19
CASSIVGAEEKLFF
TGTGCCAGTAGTATAGTGGGGGCGGAGGAAAAACTGTTTTTT
>.|TRBJ1-1|TRBD1|TRBV19
CASSIAQGVISEAFF
TGTGCCAGTAGTATAGCGCAGGGGGTAATTTCTGAAGCTTTCTTT
>.|TRBJ2-5|.|TRBV3-1/TRBV3-2
CASSQDPGMETQYF
TGTGCCAGCAGCCAAGATCCGGGGATGGAGACCCAGTACTTC
>.|TRBJ1-6|.|TRBV6-5
CASTVAGPDNSPLHF
TGTGCCAGCACCGTAGCGGGGCCCGATAATTCACCCCTCCACTTT
>few|TRBJ1-5|TRBD1|TRBV4-1
CASSQPGQGLGNQPQHF
TGCGCCAGCAGCCAACCGGGACAGGGTTTGGGCAATCAGCCCCAGCATTTT
>.|TRBJ2-3|.|TRBV12-3/TRBV12-4
CASIRGLDTQYF
TGTGCCAGCATAAGGGGATTGGATACGCAGTATTTT
>.|TRBJ1-1|.|TRBV12-3/TRBV12-4
CASSGTEAFF
TGTGCCAGCAGTGGCACTGAAGCTTTCTTT
>.|TRBJ1-1|TRBD1|TRBV19
CASSIPGQGIRNTEAFF
TGTGCCAGTAGTATCCCGGGACAGGGCATTCGAAACACTGAAGCTTTCTTT
>.|TRBJ2-1|TRBD2|TRBV7-8
CASSLRPASGGRDEQFF
TGTGCCAGCAGCTTACGTCCAGCCAGCGGGGGCCGGGATGAGCAGTTCTTC
>.|TRBJ2-7|.|TRBV2
CASSVIQNSYEQYF
TGTGCCAGCAGTGTGATACAGAACTCCTACGAGCAGTACTTC
>once|TRBJ1-2|.|TRBV3-1/TRBV3-2
CASSQVQGGGYTF
TGTGCCAGCAGCCAAGTGCAGGGTGGAGGCTACACCTTC
>once|TRBJ2-2|.|TRBV5-4
CASSPWGGPSGELFF
TGTGCCAGCAGCCCCTGGGGGGGCCCTTCGGGGGAGCTGTTTTTT
>.|TRBJ1-1|.|TRBV13
CASSLPSGDTEAFF
TGTGCCAGCAGCTTACCCTCGGGGGACACTGAAGCTTTCTTT
>.|TRBJ1-2|.|TRBV19
CASSPQLLNYGYTF
TGTGCCAGTAGTCCACAGCTTCTCAACTATGGCTACACCTTC
>.|TRBJ2-3|.|TRBV19
CASKGGILGPSTDTQYF
TGTGCCAGTAAAGGAGGCATCTTGGGACCTTCCACAGATACGCAGTATTTT
>.|TRBJ1-2|.|TRBV18
CASSPERVVYGYTF
TGTGCCAGCTCACCGGAGAGGGTTGTCTATGGCTACACCTTC
>many|TRBJ2-2|.|TRBV5-1
CASSLDGVSGTGELFF
TGCGCCAGCAGCTTGGACGGGGTTAGCGGCACCGGGGAGCTGTTTTTT
>.|TRBJ1-6|TRBD1|TRBV15
CATSRDRAGGGSPLHF
TGTGCCACCAGCAGAGATAGGGCAGGGGGAGGTTCACCCCTCCACTTT
>.|TRBJ1-1|TRBD1|TRBV2
CASRGTGGWTEAFF
TGTGCCAGCAGGGGGACAGGGGGCTGGACTGAAGCTTTCTTT
>.|TRBJ2-2|.|TRBV6-2/TRBV6-3
CASSPSRSGELFF
TGTGCCAGCAGCCCGTCTAGGTCCGGGGAGCTGTTTTTT
>.|TRBJ1-2|.|TRBV6-2/TRBV6-3
CASSYGKGYGYTF
TGTGCCAGCAGTTATGGGAAAGGCTATGGCTACACCTTC
>.|TRBJ1-2|TRBD1|TRBV7-2
CASSLAGGSYGYTF
TGTGCCAGCAGCTTAGCAGGGGGCAGCTATGGCTACACCTTC
>.|TRBJ1-1|TRBD1|TRBV6-2/TRBV6-3
CASSYQQQGAWTEAFF
TGTGCCAGCAGTTACCAACAACAGGGGGCTTGGACTGAAGCTTTCTTT
>.|TRBJ1-2|.|TRBV5-8
CASSRGTYGYTF
TGTGCCAGCAGCAGGGGCACCTATGGCTACACCTTC
>.|TRBJ2-3|.|TRBV14
CASSQQKGTSTDTQYF
TGTGCCAGCAGCCAACAAAAAGGGACTAGCACAGATACGCAGTATTTT
>.|TRBJ1-1|.|TRBV29-1
CSVTRETWYTEAFF
TGCAGCGTTACCAGGGAAACCTGGTACACTGAAGCTTTCTTT
>few|TRBJ1-1|.|TRBV6-2/TRBV6-3
CASSKLPVGFPEAFF
TGTGCCAGCAGTAAGCTACCTGTGGGATTTCCTGAAGCTTTCTTT
>.|TRBJ2-2|TRBD1|TRBV6-5
CASSYGTGITGELFF
TGTGCCAGCAGTTACGGGACAGGGATTACCGGGGAGCTGTTTTTT
>.|TRBJ2-3|.|TRBV9
CASSHRTEIDTQYF
TGTGCCAGCAGCCATCGGACAGAAATAGATACGCAGTATTTT